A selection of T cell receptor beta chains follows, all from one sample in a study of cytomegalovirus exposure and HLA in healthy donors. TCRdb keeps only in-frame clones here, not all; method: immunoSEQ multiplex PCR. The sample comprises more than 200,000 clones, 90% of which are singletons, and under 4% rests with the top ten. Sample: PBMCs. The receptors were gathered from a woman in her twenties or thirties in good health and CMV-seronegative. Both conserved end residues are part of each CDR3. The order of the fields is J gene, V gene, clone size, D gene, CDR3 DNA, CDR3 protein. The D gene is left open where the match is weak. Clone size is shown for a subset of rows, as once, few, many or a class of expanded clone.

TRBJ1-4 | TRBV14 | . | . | TGTGCCAGCAGCCAAGAACTGGGAGGGGCCCTGAATGAAAAACTGTTTTTT | CASSQELGGALNEKLFF
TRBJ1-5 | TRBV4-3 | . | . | TGCGCCAGCAGCCAATGGGGGCGTAAAGACAGTTATAGCAATCAGCCCCAGCATTTT | CASSQWGRKDSYSNQPQHF
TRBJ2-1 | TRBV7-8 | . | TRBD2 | TGTGCCAGCAGCTTAGAGAGGACTAGTCGGTACAATGAGCAGTTCTTC | CASSLERTSRYNEQFF
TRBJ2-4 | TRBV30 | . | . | TGTGCCTGGAGTAGCGGTCCAAAAAACATTCAGTACTTC | CAWSSGPKNIQYF
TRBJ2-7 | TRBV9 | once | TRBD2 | TGTGCCAGCAGCGCTGGGACTAGCGGGAGCAACGAGCAGTACTTC | CASSAGTSGSNEQYF
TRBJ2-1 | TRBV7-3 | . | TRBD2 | TGTGCCAGCAGCCCCCTACTAGCGTCTAATGAGCAGTTCTTC | CASSPLLASNEQFF
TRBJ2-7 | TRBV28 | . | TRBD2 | TGTGCCAGCACCCTCGGGAGGGGGTACGAGCAGTACTTC | CASTLGRGYEQYF
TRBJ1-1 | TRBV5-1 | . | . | TGCGCCAGCACCCTGAGGGGGACGAACACTGAAGCTTTCTTT | CASTLRGTNTEAFF
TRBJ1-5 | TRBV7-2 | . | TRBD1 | TGTGCCAGCAGCTCCGAGAAAGGGGGCTTTAATCAGCCCCAGCATTTT | CASSSEKGGFNQPQHF
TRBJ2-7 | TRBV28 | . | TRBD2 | TGTGCCAGCACCCCCTTTGCCCCACTAGCGGGAGGGTACGAGCAGTACTTC | CASTPFAPLAGGYEQYF
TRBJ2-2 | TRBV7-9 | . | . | TGTGCCAGCGACCTAGCGCCGAACACCGGGGAGCTGTTTTTT | CASDLAPNTGELFF
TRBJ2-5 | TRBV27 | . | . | TGTGCCAGCAGTCAAACGGGACTTCATAGGGGGACCCAGTACTTC | CASSQTGLHRGTQYF
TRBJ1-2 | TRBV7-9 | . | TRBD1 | TGTGCCAGCAGCTTGGCCAGGGGGCAGGGCTACACCTTC | CASSLARGQGYTF
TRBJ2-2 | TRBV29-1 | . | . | TGCAGCGTTCGCGAGAATAAGCCCGGGGAGCTGTTTTTT | CSVRENKPGELFF
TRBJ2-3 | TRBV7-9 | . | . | TGTGCCAGCAGCCCTACACTAAGACCAGATACGCAGTATTTT | CASSPTLRPDTQYF
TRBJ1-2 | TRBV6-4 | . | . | TGTGCCACCCCACTTACAGGGCTCTATGGCTACACCTTC | CATPLTGLYGYTF
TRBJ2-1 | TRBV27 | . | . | TGTGCCAGCAGTTTTAGGACGTTCAATGAGCAGTTCTTC | CASSFRTFNEQFF
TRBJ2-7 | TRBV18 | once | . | TGTGCCAGCTCACCACCTGACAGCTACGAGCAGTACTTC | CASSPPDSYEQYF
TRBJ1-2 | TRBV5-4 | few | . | TGTGCCAGCAGCTTGGAGCCGGGACTCAACTATGGCTACACCTTC | CASSLEPGLNYGYTF
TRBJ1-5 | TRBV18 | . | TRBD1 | TGTGCCAGCTCAGGAACAGGGGAAGGTCAGCCCCAGCATTTT | CASSGTGEGQPQHF
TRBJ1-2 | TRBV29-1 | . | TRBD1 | TGCAGCGGTCGTCTCAAGGGGTGGACAGGTTCTAGTGGCTACACCTTC | CSGRLKGWTGSSGYTF
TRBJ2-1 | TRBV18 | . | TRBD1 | TGTGCCAGCTCACCACAGCGACAGGGCGACAATGAGCAGTTCTTC | CASSPQRQGDNEQFF
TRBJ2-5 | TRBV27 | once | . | TGTGCCAGCAGCCCGGACATCAGCTGGGGACAGACCCAGTACTTC | CASSPDISWGQTQYF
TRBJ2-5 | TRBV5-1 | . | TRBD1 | TGCGCCAGCAGCTTGGCAGGGGGCCTCGCGGAAGAGACCCAGTACTTC | CASSLAGGLAEETQYF
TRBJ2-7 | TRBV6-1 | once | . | TGTGCCAGCAACCCGAGTGGCGGCGGAACCTACGAGCAGTACTTC | CASNPSGGGTYEQYF
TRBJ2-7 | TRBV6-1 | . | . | TGTGCCAGCAGTTTTTCCGGGACTTACGAGCAGTACTTC | CASSFSGTYEQYF
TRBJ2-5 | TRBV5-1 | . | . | TGCGCCAGCAGCTTTGAACCCCAAGAGACCCAGTACTTC | CASSFEPQETQYF
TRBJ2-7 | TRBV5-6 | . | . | TGTGCCAGCAGCTTGCCCGGGGGCGCAGGCTACGAGCAGTACTTC | CASSLPGGAGYEQYF
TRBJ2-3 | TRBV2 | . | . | TGTGCCGCCCGAGCTAGCACAGATACGCAGTATTTT | CAARASTDTQYF
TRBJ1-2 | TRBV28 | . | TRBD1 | TGTGCCAGCAGACCCCTTAGGACAGGCCAAGGCTACACCTTC | CASRPLRTGQGYTF
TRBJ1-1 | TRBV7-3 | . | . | TGTGCCAGCAGCTTGGACGGGGCTACTGAAGCTTTCTTT | CASSLDGATEAFF
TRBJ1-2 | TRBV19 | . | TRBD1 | TGTGCCAGTAGTATAGGCGGGGGACAGGGCTACACCTTC | CASSIGGGQGYTF
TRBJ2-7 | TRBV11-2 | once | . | TGTGCCAGCAACGAGGCCCTCCCCCCCTACGAGCAGTACTTC | CASNEALPPYEQYF
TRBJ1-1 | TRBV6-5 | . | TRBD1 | TGTGCCAGCAGTTACTCGCGGACAGGGAAGACTGAAGCTTTCTTT | CASSYSRTGKTEAFF
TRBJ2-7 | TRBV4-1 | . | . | TGCGCCAGCAGCCAAGAGGGTCTAGGCTCAGGCCCCTACGAGCAGTACTTC | CASSQEGLGSGPYEQYF
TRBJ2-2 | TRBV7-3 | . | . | TGTGCCAGCAGCTCGGGAACCGGGGAGCTGTTTTTT | CASSSGTGELFF
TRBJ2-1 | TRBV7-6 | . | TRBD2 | TGTGCCAGCCAAAGCGGGGACCAGGCCGAGCAGTTCTTC | CASQSGDQAEQFF
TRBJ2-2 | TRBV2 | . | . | TGTGCCAGCAGCCGGACCGGGACCGATACCGCGAACACCGGGGAGCTGTTTTTT | CASSRTGTDTANTGELFF
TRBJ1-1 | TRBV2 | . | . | TGTGCCAGTACAGGAGCCGGCACTGAAGCTTTCTTT | CASTGAGTEAFF
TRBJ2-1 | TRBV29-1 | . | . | TGCAGCGTTGGGACCGCCGCACGGGATGAGCAGTTCTTC | CSVGTAARDEQFF
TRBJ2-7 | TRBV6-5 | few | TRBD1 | TGTGCCAGCAGTTTCGGACAGGGTTTCGAGCAGTACTTC | CASSFGQGFEQYF
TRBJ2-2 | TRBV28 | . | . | TGTGCCAGCAGTTGGTACGGGTCAACCGGGGAGCTGTTTTTT | CASSWYGSTGELFF
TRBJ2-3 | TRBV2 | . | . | TGTGCCAGCAGAGACTGGGGGGTCGGCACAGATACGCAGTATTTT | CASRDWGVGTDTQYF
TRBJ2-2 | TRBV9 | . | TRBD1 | TGTGCCAGCAGCGCCTGGACAGGGAACACCGGGGAGCTGTTTTTT | CASSAWTGNTGELFF
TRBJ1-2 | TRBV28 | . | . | TGTGCCAGCAGTCCTTGGACAGAAGACTATGGCTACACCTTC | CASSPWTEDYGYTF
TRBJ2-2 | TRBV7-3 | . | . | TGTGCCAGCAGCTTAATGGAGCCGCCCGGGGAGCTGTTTTTT | CASSLMEPPGELFF
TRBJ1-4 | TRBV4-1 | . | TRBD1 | TGCGCCAGCAGCCAAGAGGCACAGGGGGATGAAAAACTGTTTTTT | CASSQEAQGDEKLFF
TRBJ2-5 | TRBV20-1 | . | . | TGCAGTGCTAGATACGTAGAGACCCAGTACTTC | CSARYVETQYF
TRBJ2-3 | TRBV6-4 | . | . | TGTGCCAGCAGCCCCTTGGTGGGTATTAGCACAGATACGCAGTATTTT | CASSPLVGISTDTQYF
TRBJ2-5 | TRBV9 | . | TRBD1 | TGTGCCAGCAGCGTAGCATTGGCGGGACAGGGAGGCCAAGAGACCCAGTACTTC | CASSVALAGQGGQETQYF
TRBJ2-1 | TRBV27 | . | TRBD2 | TGTGCCAGCAGTGCCCGGACTAGCGGGGGACCTTACAATGAGCAGTTCTTC | CASSARTSGGPYNEQFF
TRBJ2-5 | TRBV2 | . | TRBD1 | TGTGCCAGCAAGTCAGGGGGAGAGACCCAGTACTTC | CASKSGGETQYF
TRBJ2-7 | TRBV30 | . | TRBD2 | TGTGCCTGGAGTGGAATAGCGGGCTACGAGCAGTACTTC | CAWSGIAGYEQYF
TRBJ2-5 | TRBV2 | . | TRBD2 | TGTGCCAGCAGTTCACGACTAGCGGGAGCCCAAGAGACCCAGTACTTC | CASSSRLAGAQETQYF
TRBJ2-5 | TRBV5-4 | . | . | TGTGCCAGCAGCTTGGGCTTAGAGACCCAGTACTTC | CASSLGLETQYF